This TCR beta chain was documented in a study of response to subunit inactivated influenza vaccine. Study-level findings and limits: It was the authors' suggestion that each seasonal influenza vaccination recruits few new T cells.

Each CDR3 protein gets one entry after TCRdb re-called the RT-PCR reads with MiXCR. The table shows 500,000 to 600,000 distinct CDR3 sequences, with 13% occurring only once. This clonotype was observed a handful of times. Its antigen is not known. Germline V gene lookup returns CDR1 SGHTA and CDR2 FQGNSA. The CDR3 spans 15 residues. V was pared by 1 base and J by 7 bases, with 5 bases of the junction left unmatched. The J gene is TRBJ2-1, the V gene TRBV7-2; 9 nucleotides agree with TRBD2. Sequencing was performed on PBMCs from blood, taken roughly 6 weeks after vaccination. This clonotype was obtained from a man over 45 who received an inactivated influenza vaccine. The CDR3 reads CASSLGTSDWNEQFF. The CDR3, as DNA: TGTGCCAGCAGCTTAGGGACTAGCGACTGGAATGAGCAGTTCTTC. The variable domain in full, with the rest retrieved from reference TRBV7-2 and TRBJ2-1, is GAGVSQSPSNKVTEKGKDVELRCDPISGHTALYWYRQSLGQGLEFLIYFQGNSAPDKSGLPSDRFSAERTGGSVSTLTIQRTQQEDSAVYLCASSLGTSDWNEQFFGPGTRLTVL.